This TCR beta chain was sequenced during a study of T cells in narcolepsy. Looking at the study overall: Donors had narcolepsy type 1 or type 2, or were healthy controls.

Method: immunoSEQ multiplex PCR; TCRdb's copy keeps in-frame clones and lacks some. The table lists about 34,000 clones, around four fifths of them singletons. From germline, CDR1 is SGHRS and CDR2 YFSETQ. The CDR3 extends over 15 amino acids. V was cut by 0 bases and J by 0 bases, with 7 bases left in between. A word on this clone: Its target is not known.

Study conclusions and caveats: No autoreactive T cell clone sequences appeared in some memory CD4+ repertoires. Comparing one patient's CSF and blood CD4+ clonotypes highlighted HCRT- and TRIB2-specific autoreactive clonotypes. Blood of same and different patients, but not healthy controls, reportedly held recurring autoreactive clonotypes.

The genes are TRBV5-1 and TRBJ1-5; D not certain. Input material: CD45RA- memory CD4+ T cells from PBMCs. The source of this sequence is a human donor with narcolepsy. CDR3 residues: CASSLVPDSNQPQHF. In DNA, the CDR3 is TGCGCCAGCAGCTTGGTTCCGGATAGCAATCAGCCCCAGCATTTT.